This note documents a single T cell receptor (beta chain) sequence. Its antigen is as yet unknown. An assay was performed, and its level was deep. Method: immunoSEQ multiplex PCR; TCRdb's copy keeps in-frame clones and lacks some. The repertoire includes 650,000 to 800,000 clones, over 60% of them detected once, and more than 1.5% sits in the top ten. Per the germline V gene, CDR1 is SGHNT and CDR2 is YYREEE (reference sequence). The CDR3 is 17 residues long. Unmatched junction bases numbered 13, after V lost 4 bases and J lost 7 bases. The sample is drawn from a study of shared clonotypes between healthy human individuals. Findings and limits, study-wide: Relative to clonotypes present in all four donors, those not shared had lower generation probabilities. The study generally estimated greater richness for naive than memory subsets.

The origin of this receptor is a woman aged 25-40 years in good health. The gene calls are TRBV5-4 and TRBJ1-4; 10 positions match TRBD1. Sequencing was carried out using memory CD4+ T cells sorted from blood. Indicated subset: CD45RA-negative fraction. The CDR3 DNA reads as TGTGCCAGCAGCGGAGGGGCAGACAGGGGGCAAGGTGAAAAACTGTTTTTT. Encoded protein: CASSGGADRGQGEKLFF. The full variable domain, completed using reference TRBV5-4 and TRBJ1-4, is ETGVTQSPTHLIKTRGQQVTLRCSSQSGHNTVSWYQQALGQGPQFIFQYYREEENGRGNFPPRFSGLQFPNYSSELNVNALELDDSALYLCASSGGADRGQGEKLFFGSGTQLSVL.